The rows below give T cell receptor beta chains drawn from one sample of a study of shared clonotypes between healthy human individuals. The data were produced by immunoSEQ multiplex PCR, yet TCRdb's version contains in-frame clones alone and is incomplete. The data show over 800,000 clones, with 80% to 95% seen just once and around 24% held by the top ten. The sample consisted of naive CD8+ T cells sorted from blood. All receptors derive from a man aged 25-45 years in good health. Each CDR3 is given with its conserved first and last residue. A D gene is named only where the DNA matches it firmly. A clone size is listed for some rows: how often the clone was seen (once, few, many), or a class if it is expanded.

v_gene	d_gene	abundance	j_gene	CDR3nt	CDR3aa
TRBV25-1	TRBD2	-	TRBJ2-5	TGTGCCAGCAGTCACTTAGCGGGGCAAGAGACCCAGTACTTC	CASSHLAGQETQYF
TRBV12-1	-	once	TRBJ1-5	TGTGCCAGCAGCGATTCCCCCAGGGGGACAGCGTATAGCAATCAGCCCCAGCATTTT	CASSDSPRGTAYSNQPQHF
TRBV5-1	-	-	TRBJ1-1	TGCGCCAGCAGTGCGACAGACACTGAAGCTTTCTTT	CASSATDTEAFF
TRBV7-9	TRBD1	-	TRBJ1-4	TGTGCCAGCAGCTTATCCCTGGGACAGCCCAATGAAAAACTGTTTTTT	CASSLSLGQPNEKLFF
TRBV29-1	-	once	TRBJ2-7	TGCAGCGCGGGAGACTACGAGCAGTACTTC	CSAGDYEQYF
TRBV5-1	TRBD2	-	TRBJ2-3	TGCGCCAGCAGCTATCTAGCGGGAGGTTGGGCGCAGTATTTT	CASSYLAGGWAQYF
TRBV7-9	TRBD2	-	TRBJ2-3	TGTGCCAGCAGCCCAAGGACTAGCGGGAGAAGTACGCAGTATTTT	CASSPRTSGRSTQYF
TRBV2	-	-	TRBJ2-7	TGTGCCAGCAGTGAAGAATCCTACGAGCAGTACTTC	CASSEESYEQYF
TRBV6-5	-	-	TRBJ2-5	TGTGCCAGCAGCCTCACAGGGACGGAGACCCAGTACTTC	CASSLTGTETQYF
TRBV7-9	-	-	TRBJ1-2	TGTGCCAGCAGCTTAGAGGGGGGGGGCTACACCTTC	CASSLEGGGYTF
TRBV2	-	-	TRBJ2-3	TGTGCCACCCTTACTGGGACAGATACGCAGTATTTT	CATLTGTDTQYF
TRBV7-9	-	-	TRBJ2-2	TGTGCCAGCAGCCCACCGACAGGACTGAACACCGGGGAGCTGTTTTTT	CASSPPTGLNTGELFF
TRBV28	TRBD1	-	TRBJ2-1	TGTGCCAGCAGTTTAGAGACAGGGCGATACAATGAGCAGTTCTTC	CASSLETGRYNEQFF
TRBV10-3	TRBD1	-	TRBJ1-5	TGTGCCATCAGTGAGTCGGGACAGGGCACAATTAGCAATCAGCCCCAGCATTTT	CAISESGQGTISNQPQHF